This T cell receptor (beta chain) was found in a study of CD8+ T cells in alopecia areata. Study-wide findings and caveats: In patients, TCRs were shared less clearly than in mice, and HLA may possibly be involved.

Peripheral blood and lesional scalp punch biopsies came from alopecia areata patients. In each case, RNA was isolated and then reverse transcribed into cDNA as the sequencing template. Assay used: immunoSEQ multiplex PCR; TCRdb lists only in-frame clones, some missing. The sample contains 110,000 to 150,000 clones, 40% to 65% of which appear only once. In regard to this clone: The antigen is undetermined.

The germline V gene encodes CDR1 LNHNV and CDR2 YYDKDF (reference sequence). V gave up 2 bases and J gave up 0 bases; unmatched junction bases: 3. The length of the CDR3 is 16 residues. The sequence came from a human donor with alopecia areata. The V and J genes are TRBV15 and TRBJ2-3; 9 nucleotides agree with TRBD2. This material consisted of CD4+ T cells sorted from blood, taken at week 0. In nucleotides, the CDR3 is TGTGCCACCAGCAGACCTAGCGGGGCTAGCACAGATACGCAGTATTTT. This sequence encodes CATSRPSGASTDTQYF.